A single TCR beta chain is shown here with its context. The antigen remains unidentified. The data were obtained in a study of cytomegalovirus exposure and HLA in healthy donors. Study conclusions and caveats: TCR beta chain V- and J-gene trimming was linked, in a later analysis, to a missense variant in DCLRE1C. In a later analysis, HLA-associated TCR beta chains were more clonally expanded than equally common others. In a later analysis, specific HLA alleles were associated with 15,000 or so TCR beta sequences at a 0.05 false discovery rate. For presence/absence analyses, sequencing depth was assumed to be roughly uniform across donors.

Germline loops: CDR1 SGHVS, CDR2 FQNEAQ. The CDR3 loop spans 12 amino acids. The V gene lost 5 bases and the J gene lost 4 bases, with 7 bases spanning the gap. The primer mix had 60 Vbeta and 13 Jbeta primers. Generated by immunoSEQ multiplex PCR, the TCRdb table keeps only in-frame clones and is missing some. Of around 130,000 clones listed, 80% to 90% are singletons. V usage is TRBV7-8 and J usage is TRBJ2-3, with a possible D match to TRBD2 (5 bases). The specimen was PBMCs. This TCR was sampled from a man in his forties in good health and CMV-seronegative. The CDR3 nucleotides are TGTGCCAGCAGCCCCGGGGCAGATACGCAGTATTTT. Its translation is CASSPGADTQYF.